These T cell receptor beta chains were read from a single sample in a study of T cells after yellow fever vaccination. TCRdb independently ran MiXCR on the 5' RACE reads; one entry per CDR3 protein. Of more than 200,000 distinct CDR3 sequences listed, approximately 3.8% were seen once; the top ten hold approximately 18%. The sequences come from PBMCs, collected 15 days after the yellow fever booster vaccination. The receptors were sampled from a man aged 18 to 29 who received the YFV17D yellow fever vaccine. Each CDR3 is given with its conserved first and last residue. Fields, in order: V gene, J gene, D gene, clone size, CDR3 protein, CDR3 DNA. D genes are given only for firm matches. Clone size is stated in some rows and not others, as once, few, many or a class when expanded.

TRBV15	TRBJ2-6	-	many	CATSRARTSGANVLTF	TGTGCCACCAGCAGAGCACGGACCTCTGGGGCCAACGTCCTGACTTTC
TRBV20-1	TRBJ2-7	TRBD2	many	CSARGGSGGDEQYF	TGCAGTGCTAGAGGAGGTAGCGGGGGGGACGAGCAGTACTTC
TRBV5-1	TRBJ2-4	TRBD1	-	CASSLGQGPNIQYF	TGCGCCAGCAGCCTAGGACAGGGTCCAAACATTCAGTACTTC
TRBV12-3/TRBV12-4	TRBJ1-6	-	-	CASSLTAGLGSPLHF	TGTGCCAGCAGTTTAACAGCGGGGCTAGGTTCACCCCTCCACTTT
TRBV5-1	TRBJ2-2	-	few	CASSLALRGGRNTGELFF	TGCGCCAGCAGCTTGGCCCTCCGAGGGGGGAGGAACACCGGGGAGCTGTTTTTT
TRBV12-3/TRBV12-4	TRBJ1-6	-	few	CASSLKGSPIDNSPLHF	TGTGCCAGCAGTTTAAAGGGCAGCCCCATCGATAATTCACCCCTCCACTTT
TRBV20-1	TRBJ2-7	-	many	CSARSSSYEQYF	TGCAGTGCTAGAAGCTCGTCTTACGAGCAGTACTTC
TRBV5-1	TRBJ2-3	-	many	CASSFPGDTQYF	TGCGCCAGCAGCTTTCCGGGAGATACGCAGTATTTT
TRBV5-1	TRBJ1-4	-	many	CASSLSSANEKLFF	TGCGCCAGCAGCTTGTCTAGTGCTAATGAAAAACTGTTTTTT
TRBV24-1	TRBJ2-5	-	many	CATSLAYQETQYF	TGTGCCACCAGTTTGGCGTACCAAGAGACCCAGTACTTC
TRBV5-1	TRBJ2-7	-	many	CASSQGPNYEQYF	TGCGCCAGCAGCCAAGGGCCCAACTACGAGCAGTACTTC
TRBV5-1	TRBJ2-5	TRBD2	many	CASSTGLAGEIQETQYF	TGCGCCAGCAGCACGGGACTAGCGGGGGAGATCCAAGAGACCCAGTACTTC
TRBV4-3	TRBJ2-5	TRBD2	many	CASSQVLTRTSGGAETQYF	TGCGCCAGCAGCCAAGTCCTAACCCGGACTAGCGGGGGAGCAGAGACCCAGTACTTC
TRBV7-2	TRBJ2-5	-	many	CASSLAGSYETQYF	TGTGCCAGCAGCTTAGCTGGATCGTATGAGACCCAGTACTTC
TRBV6-2/TRBV6-3	TRBJ2-1	TRBD1	many	CASSHQGQGSDNEQFF	TGTGCCAGCAGTCATCAAGGACAGGGTTCCGACAATGAGCAGTTCTTC
TRBV6-1	TRBJ1-3	-	many	CASMQKSSGNTIYF	TGTGCCAGCATGCAAAAGAGCTCTGGAAACACCATATATTTT
TRBV5-1	TRBJ1-4	-	many	CASSLGEAYEKLFF	TGCGCCAGCAGCTTGGGAGAAGCTTATGAAAAACTGTTTTTT
TRBV5-6	TRBJ2-2	-	many	CASSRWYGELFF	TGTGCCAGCTCTAGGTGGTACGGGGAGCTGTTTTTT
TRBV4-3	TRBJ2-4	-	many	CASSQDPDGSKNIQYF	TGCGCCAGCAGCCAAGATCCTGACGGTAGCAAAAACATTCAGTACTTC
TRBV5-4	TRBJ2-5	TRBD2	many	CASSADSGTSGGETQYF	TGTGCCAGCAGCGCCGACTCCGGGACTAGCGGGGGTGAGACCCAGTACTTC
TRBV29-1	TRBJ1-1	-	many	CSTATNTEAFF	TGCAGCACTGCCACTAACACTGAAGCTTTCTTT
TRBV7-2	TRBJ2-1	-	many	CASSQGGGLPEQFF	TGTGCCAGCAGCCAGGGGGGGGGGCTCCCTGAGCAGTTCTTC
TRBV9	TRBJ1-5	TRBD1	many	CASSVGQGDQPQHF	TGTGCCAGCAGCGTAGGCCAGGGGGATCAGCCCCAGCATTTT